This T cell receptor (beta chain) was captured by sequencing in a study of esophageal squamous cell carcinoma under preoperative chemotherapy (dated by TCRdb to 2016 to 2019). Study-wide context: TCR repertoires were profiled in both peripheral blood T cells and tumor-infiltrating lymphocytes. In patients with esophageal squamous cell carcinoma, the study looked at what paclitaxel-nedaplatin chemotherapy did to T-cell receptor repertoires. The cohort comprised five patients with primary esophageal squamous cell carcinoma. Repertoires from samples obtained before paclitaxel-nedaplatin therapy were compared with repertoires from samples obtained after paclitaxel-nedaplatin therapy.

The full study reports these points: After chemotherapy, TCR diversity rose significantly in peripheral T cells, but this increase was not seen in tumor-infiltrating lymphocytes. Only five patients with esophageal squamous cell carcinoma were analyzed, making for a small cohort. Paclitaxel-nedaplatin therapy induced immediate and substantial clonotype frequency changes, with contraction more likely among abundant clones than amplification. Post-treatment tumor-infiltrating lymphocytes appeared to be derived in part from peripheral T cells migrating into the tumor, rather than solely from local clonal changes.

This clonotype was recorded many times. Its antigen is still unknown. Base qualities are missing; no much larger clone stands one base away. Its CDR3 holds 14 amino acids, cysteine through phenylalanine. Of the read, only the CDR3 DNA is kept; its 42 bases are in frame from base 1. The junction carries 7 bases between V and J, which are trimmed by 0 bases and 0 bases respectively. CDR1 SGHRS and CDR2 YFSETQ were looked up in the germline V gene. The library was produced with PCR. Sequencing took place on a HiSeq X Ten. TCR repertoires were characterized by high-throughput sequencing. The raw public reads went through TCRdb reprocessing: fastp at Q25, MiXCR clone calling, in-frame beta chains kept. Merged by CDR3 protein, the rows form single entries marked with the most common genes and DNA. In all, the sample holds about 32,000 distinct CDR3 sequences, and around 50% of those were seen once. Less than 30% of the sample belongs to the ten largest clones.

The sample's time point, from its label and the paper: after preoperative PTX-NDP chemotherapy. Paclitaxel-nedaplatin was administered to patients as preoperative chemotherapy before surgery. The receptor was isolated from a human donor with esophageal squamous cell carcinoma. The donor label of this sample is uncertain. Collection took place from a patient given preoperative chemotherapy. The rearranged segments are TRBV5-1 and TRBJ2-7, with the D gene not clear enough to name. The CDR3 region: CASSLEGSSYEQYF. The nucleotide sequence is TGCGCCAGCAGCTTGGAGGGCAGCTCCTACGAGCAGTACTTC.